The clone carrying this TCR beta chain showed up just a few times. Antigen specificity is unknown. This entry belongs to a study of blood T cells in healthy people across ages. In the study overall: Using template switching, researchers captured about one barcoded beta molecule for each two T cells.

Per germline, CDR1 MDHEN and CDR2 SYDVKM. The V and J ends lost 4 bases and 4 bases, in that order; junction bases with no gene match: 3. The CDR3 length is 14 residues. Study-wide points: Any changes in expanded clonotypes were possibly confounded, as donor CMV status remained unknown. Naive and antigen-experienced cells were not separated, limiting conclusive comparison.

A second PCR, run for about 6 to 12 cycles, used a sample-barcoded 5' primer plus a J-beta primer mix. A template-switch adaptor containing 12 random nucleotides labeled each cDNA molecule. MiXCR, applied by TCRdb to the 5' RACE reads, yields one record per CDR3 protein. The sample comprises approximately 1.5 million distinct CDR3 sequences, roughly 32% of which are singletons, and 10% to 12% rests with the top ten. J is TRBJ2-1 and V is TRBV28; 8 nucleotides align to TRBD2. The TCR originated in a woman in her 30s in good health. The source material was blood. CDR3: CASSWGGGYNEQFF. In DNA form, the CDR3 reads TGTGCCAGCAGTTGGGGCGGGGGGTACAATGAGCAGTTCTTC.